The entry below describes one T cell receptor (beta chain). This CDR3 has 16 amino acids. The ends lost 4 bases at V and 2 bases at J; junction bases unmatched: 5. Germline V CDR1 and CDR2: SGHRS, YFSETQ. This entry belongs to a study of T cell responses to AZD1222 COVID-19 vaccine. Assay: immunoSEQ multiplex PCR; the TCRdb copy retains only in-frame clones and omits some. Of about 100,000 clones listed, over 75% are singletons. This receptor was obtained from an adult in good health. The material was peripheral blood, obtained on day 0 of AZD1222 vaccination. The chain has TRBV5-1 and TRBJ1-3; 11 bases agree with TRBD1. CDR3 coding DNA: TGCGCCAGCAGCCCCGGACAGGGGGCGGCTGGAAACACCATATATTTT. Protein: CASSPGQGAAGNTIYF.